This TCR beta chain was sequenced in a study of prognosis after radiotherapy for stage I lung cancer. Study-level results: Patients who developed distant metastases had lower Shannon entropy after stereotactic body radiation therapy.

The authors amplified TCR beta CDR3 from genomic DNA using two-round multiplex PCR. Individual primers that were specific to each TRBV and TRBJ gene served in first-round PCR. TCRdb passed the multiplex PCR reads through MiXCR, listing each CDR3 protein once. Of about 26,000 distinct CDR3 sequences in the sample, 30% were seen once. About this clonotype itself: What it binds is unknown. Being one base from a much bigger clone, this may be a read error.

The sample here was PBMCs, taken before or after stereotactic body radiation therapy (not recorded which). The TCR sequence derives from a donor over 45 with non-small cell lung cancer.

The CDR3 is CASLLERGSHEQYF. The CDR3 DNA sequence: TGTGCCAGCTTGCTAGAGCGGGGGTCCCACGAGCAGTACTTC. This rearrangement joins TRBV18 to TRBJ2-7; 8 bases agree with TRBD2. CDR3 size: 14 residues. Per germline, CDR1 KGHSH and CDR2 LQKENI. Trimming removed 7 bases from V and 5 bases from J; junction bases left unmatched: 10.